Given below is one T cell receptor beta chain in context. Its antigen is as yet unknown. The data stem from a study of regulatory T cells in long-lasting Graves disease. Across the whole study: Patients with new Graves' disease had used antithyroid drugs below 3 months.

Described time point: newly diagnosed GD, antithyroid drugs for less than 3 months. PBMCs were the source of the RNA used for TCR sequencing. The study's findings and limits: Persistent disease was associated with favored TRBV28 usage and with favored use of TRBJ1-2 and TRBJ2-5.

The V gene end was trimmed by 7 bases and the J gene end by 3 bases; junction bases not matched to a gene: 20. CDR3 size: 20 residues. Germline loops: CDR1 WSHSY, CDR2 SAAADI. HTBI primers from iRepertoire and Arm-PCR of CDR3 regions yielded the TCR beta libraries. Original data processing: The identification of roughly 62 TRBV and approximately 15 TRBJ segments was made across samples. TCRdb re-analysed the multiplex PCR reads in MiXCR, keeping a single row per CDR3 protein. These V and J calls originate from TCRdb's pipeline instead of the authors' own analysis. The table includes 240,000 or so distinct CDR3 sequences, 20% to 25% detected once.

The V gene is TRBV10-2, the J gene TRBJ2-7; 14 positions agree with TRBD2. The sequence was obtained from a female donor with Graves disease. The input for sequencing was peripheral blood mononuclear cells (PBMCs), taken at new diagnosis, from a patient treated with antithyroid drugs. CDR3 DNA: TGCGCCAGCAAGGGACACCGACTAGCGGGAGGGCCGGTCCCCCTCTACGAGCAGTACTTC. As protein: CASKGHRLAGGPVPLYEQYF.